This T cell receptor (beta chain) derives from a study of T cell changes during pregnancy in multiple sclerosis. V lost 0 bases and J lost 2, with 11 bases in between. This CDR3 is 15 amino acids long. The germline V gene has CDR1 SGHRS and CDR2 YFSETQ. Profiling relied on immunoSEQ multiplex PCR, and the TCRdb table lists in-frame clones only, not all of them. The data show tens of thousands of clones, approximately 90% seen once. The sample comprised PBMCs (not recorded whether the cells were cultured). V and J are TRBV5-1 and TRBJ1-1; D is ambiguous. The source is a female donor with multiple sclerosis, enrolled in a pregnancy study. The CDR3 DNA reads TGCGCCAGCAGCTTGGCAGGCCACTCCAACACTGAAGCTTTCTTT. Its translation: CASSLAGHSNTEAFF.